This record covers a single T cell receptor (beta chain). RNA was isolated and reverse transcribed to cDNA, the sequencing template. Method: immunoSEQ multiplex PCR; TCRdb's copy keeps in-frame clones and lacks some. The table lists 120,000 to 150,000 clones, roughly 50% of them singletons. This entry comes from a study of CD8+ T cells in alopecia areata. Looking at the study overall: Treated patients received oral tofacitinib, 5 to 10 mg twice daily.

Source material: CD4+ T cells sorted from blood. This clonotype was sampled from a human donor with alopecia areata.

The CDR3 DNA reads TGTGCCAGCACCAGATCTGGAGATACGCAGTATTTT. Residues: CASTRSGDTQYF. The chain employs TRBV6-5 and TRBJ2-3; no firm D call. This CDR3 spans 12 amino acids. Germline-derived CDR1 and CDR2 are MNHEY and SVGAGI. V was trimmed by 7 bases and J by 5 bases, leaving 10 bases between them.